This T cell receptor (beta chain) is drawn from a study of blood T cell repertoires in COVID-19. Study details: COVID-19 samples from acute and convalescent phases originated in the United States, Italy and Spain. In each case, the material was cDNA or gDNA derived from T cells, B-cell-depleted T cells, or PBMCs.

Between the trimmed V and J ends, which lost 7 bases and 8 bases, there was a span of 16 bases. The CDR3 is made up of 13 amino acids. Per the study methods: Nucleated cell counts were estimated from reference gene primer amplification. TCRdb keeps only in-frame clones here, not all; method: immunoSEQ multiplex PCR. V and J calls and clone size follow that table, whereas D and trimming were derived from the DNA. The data hold more than 120,000 clones, with 89% observed a single time. The TCR sequence derives from a human donor in a cohort sampled during active COVID-19. The sample was peripheral blood. The genes are TRBV12-3 or TRBV12-4 and TRBJ2-3; tentatively, D is TRBD2 (8 bases). The DNA for the CDR3 is TGTGCCAGCAAGCGGGGGTGGGACAGTACGCAGTATTTT. Amino acid sequence: CASKRGWDSTQYF.